Included here is one T cell receptor beta chain sequence, with context. The antigen remains unidentified. Every isolated RNA sample was fully reverse transcribed, so sequencing captured expressed TCRB transcripts. TCRdb's table, derived via immunoSEQ multiplex PCR, lists solely in-frame clones and lacks some. The sample has around 160,000 clones; 40% to 60% are singletons. The sample originates from a study of beta chain features in type 1 diabetes. For the study at large: Cell yields, age and gender were similar between patients and healthy donors.

The V end lost 1 base, the J end lost 2 bases, and 12 bases lay between the germline ends. The germline V gene encodes CDR1 SGHDN and CDR2 FVKESK. The CDR3 loop spans 15 amino acids. Study-wide results and limits: Sequencing from cDNA could over-represent high-TCR-expressing cells. For TCRB rearrangement, an influence of HLA type remained unresolved here. Shortening that was moderate but significant affected the TCRB CDR3s of Type 1 diabetes patients in all four CD4+ subsets.

This clonotype originated in a man younger than 35 in good health. Sequenced: Tregs from blood. J is TRBJ2-7 and V is TRBV14; weak D call: TRBD1 (6 bases). The CDR3: CASSQGRTATYEQYF. The DNA for the CDR3 is TGTGCCAGCAGCCAAGGTAGGACAGCTACCTACGAGCAGTACTTC.